This entry describes one T cell receptor beta chain. Its specific antigen is unknown. Per-base qualities were not stored, and no clone one base away is much larger. TCRbeta CDR3 regions were amplified from genomic DNA using the immunoSEQ Assay, a bias-controlled multiplex PCR. From the authors' description of their analysis: The number of nucleated cells in each sample was estimated by amplification of reference gene primers within the assay. Sequence reads were collapsed and filtered to measure the absolute abundance of every unique TCRbeta CDR3 rearrangement. For each sample, productive Simpson clonality was calculated as the square root of Simpson's diversity index over productive rearrangements. TCRdb retrieved this table from immuneACCESS and kept in-frame rearrangements only. Not all clones are present; in checked studies, unresolved V genes account for under half, and no reason is known for the remainder. V and J calls and clone size follow that table, whereas D and trimming were derived from the DNA. This sample lists some 76,000 clones; 86% were detected once. The top ten clones comprise under 20% of the sample.

Collaborating institutions collected whole blood in K2EDTA tubes following their own protocols. Collaborator samples were shipped for TCRbeta analysis as frozen whole blood, isolated PBMCs, or DNA extracted from either sample type. This sample stems from a study of blood T cell repertoires in COVID-19 (dated by TCRdb to the early 2020s). For the study in its entirety: Samples from collaborators originated in the United States, Italy and Spain and spanned both the acute and convalescent phases of COVID-19. The material from the prospective study consisted of cDNA or gDNA derived from T cells, B-cell-depleted T cells, or PBMCs. Subjects who had been exposed to COVID-19, were actively infected with it, or had recovered from it provided the deeply sampled blood TCRbeta repertoires that made up the dataset. The repertoires were released in a freely available public database meant as a resource for research on the immune response to SARS-CoV-2. The samples were drawn from the first 160 participants of the ongoing ImmuneRACE study and from 1,254 subjects provided by 6 global collaborators. Sample metadata almost always included a de-identified subject ID, COVID-19 status, age in years and sex. Where available, HLA class I and class II types were taken from metadata supplied by the sample provider and were not determined by assay-based typing.

Trimming takes 0 bases from V and 4 bases from J, and the germline ends sit 6 bases apart. The germline V gene (reference sequence) gives CDR1 as SEHNR and CDR2 as FQNEAQ. The CDR3, cysteine through phenylalanine, is 13 amino acids long. CDR3 DNA is the only sequence kept; it has 39 bases, read in frame from the first base. The paper's findings and limits, for the study overall: The quantity of clinical and demographic metadata differed by source and by participant and was supplied without curation.

The rearrangement combines TRBV7-9 with TRBJ1-1, with the D gene not clear enough to name. The specimen was peripheral blood. This TCR was recovered from an elderly man in a cohort sampled during active COVID-19. The CDR3 in this case is CASSLAPGTEAFF. The sequenced DNA is TGTGCCAGCAGCTTAGCCCCGGGCACTGAAGCTTTCTTT. The full variable domain, completed from the reference TRBV7-9 and TRBJ1-1 proteins outside the CDR3, reads DTGVSQNPRHKITKRGQNVTFRCDPISEHNRLYWYRQTLGQGPEFLTYFQNEAQLEKSRLLSDRFSAERPKGSFSTLEIQRTEQGDSAMYLCASSLAPGTEAFFGQGTRLTVV.